What follows is one TCR beta chain and its context. TCR beta CDR3 region amplification was performed from RNA transcripts. A set of HTBI primers served as the primers for a first-round RT-PCR of the TCR CDR3. In TCRdb, the multiplex PCR reads were re-called with MiXCR into one record per CDR3 protein. The data contain some 560,000 distinct CDR3 sequences, approximately 14% of them seen just once; the ten biggest clones take up around 6.6%. This specimen comes from a study of T cells in Graves' hyperthyroidism and ophthalmopathy. Trimming pared 3 bases from V and 1 base from J, leaving 12 bases between. This CDR3 is built from 15 residues. The germline V gene encodes CDR1 GTSNPN and CDR2 SVGIG (reference sequence).

The sequence derives from a woman in her 30s with Graves' hyperthyroidism. Sequencing was carried out using blood. This rearrangement joins TRBV30 to TRBJ2-2, with a possible D match to TRBD1 (5 bases). The CDR3: CAWRGGTGNTGELFF. CDR3 sequence (DNA): TGTGCCTGGAGAGGCGGTACAGGGAACACCGGGGAGCTGTTTTTT.